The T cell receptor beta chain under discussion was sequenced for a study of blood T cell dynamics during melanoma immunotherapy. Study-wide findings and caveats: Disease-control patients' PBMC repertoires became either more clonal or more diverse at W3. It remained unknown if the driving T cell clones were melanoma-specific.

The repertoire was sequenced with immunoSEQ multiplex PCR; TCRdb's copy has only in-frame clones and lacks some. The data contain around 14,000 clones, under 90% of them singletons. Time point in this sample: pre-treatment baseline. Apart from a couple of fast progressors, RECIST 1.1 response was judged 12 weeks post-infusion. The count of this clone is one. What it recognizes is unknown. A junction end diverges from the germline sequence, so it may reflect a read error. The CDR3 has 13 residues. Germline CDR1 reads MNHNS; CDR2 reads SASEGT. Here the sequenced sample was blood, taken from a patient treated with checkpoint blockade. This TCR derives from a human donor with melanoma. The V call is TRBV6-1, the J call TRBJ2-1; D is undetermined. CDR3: CANSEVGVNEQFF. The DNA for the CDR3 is TGTGCCAACAGTGAAGTCGGAGTAAATGAGCAGTTCTTC.